This TCR beta chain was captured in a study of regulatory T cells in long-lasting Graves disease. Study findings and constraints: Sample size was small, which may have lowered accuracy. Newly diagnosed patients had higher TCR diversity than persistent Graves' patients did.

This CDR3 region has 19 residues. In germline, CDR1 is MNHEY, CDR2 SMNVEV (reference sequence). V lost 2 bases to trimming and J lost 5 bases; unmatched junction nucleotides: 20. This clonotype was detected only a few times. Its target is not known. iRepertoire HTBI primers and Arm-PCR of CDR3 regions built TCR beta libraries. One entry per CDR3 protein results from TCRdb running MiXCR on the multiplex PCR reads. The top ten hold roughly a quarter of the sample, which has under 450,000 distinct CDR3 sequences, around 24% seen once. Time point described: persistent/refractory GD, antithyroid drugs over 5 years with positive TRAb. PBMC-derived RNA was used for the TCR library. One endocrinology department in Xi'an, China, was where patients came from.

This TCR was recovered from a female donor with Graves disease. The material was peripheral blood mononuclear cells (PBMCs), obtained when the disease was refractory, from a patient treated with antithyroid drugs. The chain combines TRBV27 with TRBJ2-7, with 8 bases aligning to TRBD1. The chain's CDR3 is CASSLGTNRGDLLIHEQYF. CDR3 DNA sequence: TGTGCCAGCAGTTTAGGCACAAACAGGGGGGACCTCCTAATCCACGAGCAGTACTTC.